This entry lists 20 T cell receptor beta chains sequenced from one sample in a study of blood T cell repertoires in COVID-19. Clones were sequenced by immunoSEQ multiplex PCR, and TCRdb holds only the in-frame ones, with some missing. The table has 200,000 to 300,000 clones, around 83% seen once; the top ten hold roughly 9.6%. Sequencing was done on a sample of peripheral blood. The receptors were gathered from a woman of 80 years or more with acute or convalescent COVID-19.

The chain uses TRBV19 and TRBJ1-2; TRBD1 aligns across 7 bases. Germline V gene data show CDR1 as LNHDA and CDR2 as SQIVND (reference sequence). This CDR3 comprises 16 residues. V lost 3 bases, J lost 4 bases, and 11 bases stayed unmatched. CDR3 sequence: CASSMDPVRQGYGYTF. The CDR3 DNA sequence: TGTGCCAGTAGTATGGACCCCGTTCGACAGGGCTATGGCTACACCTTC.

J is TRBJ2-5 and V is TRBV29-1, with 8 bases identical to TRBD1. The germline V gene encodes CDR1 SQVTM and CDR2 ANQGSEA. The length of the CDR3 is 15 residues. The J segment lost 1 base and the V segment lost 2 bases, leaving 6 bases of the junction unmatched. The CDR3 nucleotides are TGCAGCGTTGAACGGACAGGGACCTCCCAAGAGACCCAGTACTTC. It encodes CSVERTGTSQETQYF. Full variable domain (rest looked up from reference TRBV29-1 and TRBJ2-5): SAVISQKPSRDICQRGTSLTIQCQVDSQVTMMFWYRQQPGQSLTLIATANQGSEATYESGFVIDKFPISRPNLTFSTLTVSNMSPEDSSIYLCSVERTGTSQETQYFGPGTRLLVL.

This chain connects TRBV30 to TRBJ1-5; TRBD1 agrees at 8 bases. This CDR3 contains 16 residues. V trimming: 0 bases; J trimming: 2 bases; junction bases outside the gene matches: 6. Germline loops: CDR1 GTSNPN, CDR2 SVGIG (reference sequence). The CDR3 here is CAWSVRQGAGNQPQHF. Here the CDR3 DNA reads TGTGCCTGGAGTGTGAGGCAGGGGGCTGGCAATCAGCCCCAGCATTTT. Combining the CDR3 with reference TRBV30 and TRBJ1-5 gives the whole variable domain SQTIHQWPATLVQPVGSPLSLECTVEGTSNPNLYWYRQAAGRGLQLLFYSVGIGQISSEVPQNLSASRPQDRQFILSSKKLLLSDSGFYLCAWSVRQGAGNQPQHFGDGTRLSIL.

The chain carries TRBV11-2 and TRBJ2-7; TRBD2 matches 8 bases. This CDR3 contains 12 residues. J gave up 7 bases and V 5 bases, and 4 bases lay outside the gene matches. The germline CDR1 and CDR2 sequences are SGHAT and FQNNGV. CDR3 in DNA: TGTGCCAGCAGCCTCTCTAGCGGGGAGCAGTACTTC. Amino acids: CASSLSSGEQYF.

The rearrangement joins TRBV20-1 to TRBJ2-7; no firm D call. Trimming cost V 1 base and J 4 bases, with 5 bases left between them. CDR3 length: 11 residues. Germline CDR1 DFQATT, CDR2 SNEGSKA (reference sequence). The CDR3 sequence: CSARVTYEQYF. The CDR3 DNA follows: TGCAGTGCTAGAGTTACTTACGAGCAGTACTTC.

V is TRBV27 and J is TRBJ2-5, with D maybe TRBD1 (6 bases). V lost 6 bases and J lost 5, with 16 bases in between. Germline V lookup: CDR1 MNHEY, CDR2 SMNVEV (reference sequence). This CDR3 spans 14 amino acids. The CDR3 region has the DNA TGTGCCAGCAGGCAGACAGGTCCGCGGGAGACCCAGTACTTC. Protein sequence: CASRQTGPRETQYF.

The chain combines TRBV25-1 with TRBJ2-7, with D unclear. V lost 4 bases and J 0 bases, leaving 7 bases between the germline ends. The V gene's germline CDR1 is MGHDK and CDR2 SYGVNS. The CDR3 covers 13 residues. The CDR3 reads CASSVQLSYEQYF. CDR3 DNA sequence: TGTGCCAGCAGTGTACAGCTCTCCTACGAGCAGTACTTC.

This clone was recorded a few times. This chain uses TRBV5-1 with TRBJ2-7; TRBD1 matches at 8 bases. After removal of 0 bases from V and 4 bases from J, the junction contained 3 bases not matched to a gene. From germline, CDR1 is SGHRS and CDR2 YFSETQ. CDR3 length: 14 residues. CDR3 residues: CASSLEQGVYEQYF. The CDR3 DNA reads TGCGCCAGCAGCTTGGAACAGGGGGTATACGAGCAGTACTTC.

The V call is TRBV28, the J call TRBJ1-5; TRBD1 matches at 7 bases. J lost 3 bases, V lost 6 bases, and 8 bases had no gene match. The CDR3 spans 15 residues. CDR1 is MDHEN and CDR2 is SYDVKM in the germline V gene. The CDR3 nucleotides read TGTGCCAGCAGGCTCCGGGACAGCCCCAATCAGCCCCAGCATTTT. Translating gives CASRLRDSPNQPQHF.

V and J are TRBV12-3 or TRBV12-4 and TRBJ1-1; D uncertain. V was shortened by 6 bases and J by 6 bases, with 14 bases between the two germline ends. The CDR3 has 13 amino acids. The CDR3 loop is CASSYERRAEAFF. CDR3 nucleotides: TGTGCCAGCAGCTACGAAAGGAGAGCTGAAGCTTTCTTT.

This chain joins TRBV5-1 and TRBJ2-7; D uncertain. Trimming took off 4 bases at V and 5 bases at J, with 10 bases between the two ends. The CDR3 is 12 residues long. Per the germline V gene, CDR1 is SGHRS and CDR2 is YFSETQ. In nucleotides, the CDR3 is TGCGCCAGCAGCACCGGTCGGGACGAGCAGTACTTC. Its protein is CASSTGRDEQYF.

By sample fraction, this clone is medium-sized (0.01 to 0.1%). This chain links TRBV28 with TRBJ1-2; TRBD1 agrees at 9 bases. V shed 6 bases and J 4 bases; nucleotides not matched to a gene: 9. CDR1 is MDHEN and CDR2 is SYDVKM in the germline V gene. This CDR3 has 15 residues. In DNA, the CDR3 is TGTGCCAGCAGATATCGGACAGGGGCTTCCTATGGCTACACCTTC. This gives the protein CASRYRTGASYGYTF.

The chain is built from TRBV5-6 and TRBJ1-5; D not certain. There are 15 residues in the CDR3. Between the trimmed V and J ends, which lost 4 bases and 0 bases, there was a span of 11 bases. The germline V gene encodes CDR1 SGHDT and CDR2 YYEEEE. For the CDR3, the DNA is TGTGCCAGCAGCCAGCGACTTCTTAGCAATCAGCCCCAGCATTTT. This gives the protein CASSQRLLSNQPQHF.

The chain couples TRBV28 to TRBJ2-7, with 7 nucleotides matching TRBD1. The CDR3 runs 14 residues. Germline CDR1 and CDR2: MDHEN and SYDVKM. The trim removed 3 bases at V and 2 bases at J, leaving 4 bases unmatched. The CDR3 DNA reads TGTGCCAGCAGTTTTTGGGGACAGACCTACGAGCAGTACTTC. Its translation is CASSFWGQTYEQYF.

The rearrangement uses TRBV5-1 and TRBJ1-2; TRBD1 aligns across 10 bases. The CDR3 extends over 16 amino acids. The germline V gene encodes CDR1 SGHRS and CDR2 YFSETQ. The trim removed 2 bases at V and 4 bases at J, leaving 8 bases unmatched. Here the CDR3 DNA reads TGCGCCAGCAGCTTTACCGGGACAGGGGTTGGCTATGGCTACACCTTC. Protein: CASSFTGTGVGYGYTF.

The V and J genes are TRBV6-2 or TRBV6-3 and TRBJ2-3; 9 bases map to TRBD2. CDR1 is MNHEY, CDR2 SVGEGT, per germline. This CDR3 has 16 amino acids. The V and J ends lost 0 bases and 4 bases, in that order; junction bases with no gene match: 5. The CDR3 sequence: CASSYSGRGGSDTQYF. The CDR3 region has the DNA TGTGCCAGCAGTTACTCAGGGCGGGGGGGATCAGATACGCAGTATTTT.

V is TRBV6-5 and J is TRBJ1-1; D call uncertain. The CDR3 sequence is 14 residues long. Between the trimmed V and J ends, which lost 0 bases and 3 bases, there was a span of 8 bases. Per germline, CDR1 MNHEY and CDR2 SVGAGI. CDR3 bases: TGTGCCAGCAGTTACTCCGGGAGGTACACTGAAGCTTTCTTT. This gives the protein CASSYSGRYTEAFF.

This clone has just a few counts. The rearrangement links TRBV2 to TRBJ1-5; 7 bases match TRBD1. Germline loops: CDR1 SNHLY, CDR2 FYNNEI. The CDR3 contains 15 residues. V shed 7 bases, J shed 3 bases, and the junction held 9 bases outside the gene matches. CDR3 DNA sequence: TGTGCCAGCACAATCTCCGGGACAGCCAATCAGCCCCAGCATTTT. The encoded protein is CASTISGTANQPQHF.

The gene calls are TRBV19 and TRBJ1-3; tentatively, D is TRBD1 (6 bases). Germline values: CDR1 LNHDA, CDR2 SQIVND (reference sequence). The germline V and J ends were trimmed by 5 bases and 0 bases, with 11 bases remaining between them. This CDR3 has 15 residues. CDR3 in DNA: TGTGCCAGTAGTGCACGACAGGCCTCTGGAAACACCATATATTTT. This encodes CASSARQASGNTIYF.

The chain joins TRBV6-5 to TRBJ2-5; D is unresolved. From germline, CDR1 is MNHEY and CDR2 SVGAGI. The CDR3 has 12 residues. V lost 4 bases, J lost 5 bases, and 8 bases lay in between. CDR3 protein: CASSSPMETQYF. The CDR3 DNA sequence: TGTGCCAGCAGTTCCCCAATGGAGACCCAGTACTTC.